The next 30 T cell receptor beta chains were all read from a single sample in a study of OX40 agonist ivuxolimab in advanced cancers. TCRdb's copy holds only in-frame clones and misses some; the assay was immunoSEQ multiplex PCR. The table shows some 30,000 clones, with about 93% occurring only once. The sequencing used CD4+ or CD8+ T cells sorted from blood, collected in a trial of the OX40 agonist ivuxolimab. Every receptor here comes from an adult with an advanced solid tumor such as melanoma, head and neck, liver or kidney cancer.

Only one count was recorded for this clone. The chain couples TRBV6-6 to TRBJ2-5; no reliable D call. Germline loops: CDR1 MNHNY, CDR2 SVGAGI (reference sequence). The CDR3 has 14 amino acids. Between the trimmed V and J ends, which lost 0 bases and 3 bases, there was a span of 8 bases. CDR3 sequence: CASSYSYSKETQYF. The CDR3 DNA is TGTGCCAGCAGTTACTCGTACAGCAAAGAGACCCAGTACTTC.

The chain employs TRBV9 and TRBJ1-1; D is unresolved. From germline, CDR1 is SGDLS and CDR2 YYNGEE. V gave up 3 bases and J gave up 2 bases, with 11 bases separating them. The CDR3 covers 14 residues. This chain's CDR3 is CASSAGRRNTEAFF. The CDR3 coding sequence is TGTGCCAGCAGCGCGGGAAGAAGAAACACTGAAGCTTTCTTT.

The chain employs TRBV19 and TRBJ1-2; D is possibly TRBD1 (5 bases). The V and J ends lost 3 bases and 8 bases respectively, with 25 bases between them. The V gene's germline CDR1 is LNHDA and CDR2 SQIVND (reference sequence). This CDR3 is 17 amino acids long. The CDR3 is CASSIGGSGGRSGGYTF. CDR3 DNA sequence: TGTGCCAGTAGTATTGGGGGAAGCGGAGGCCGATCGGGGGGCTACACCTTC. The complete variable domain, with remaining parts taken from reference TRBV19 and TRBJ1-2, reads DGGITQSPKYLFRKEGQNVTLSCEQNLNHDAMYWYRQDPGQGLRLIYYSQIVNDFQKGDIAEGYSVSREKKESFPLTVTSAQKNPTAFYLCASSIGGSGGRSGGYTFGSGTRLTVV.

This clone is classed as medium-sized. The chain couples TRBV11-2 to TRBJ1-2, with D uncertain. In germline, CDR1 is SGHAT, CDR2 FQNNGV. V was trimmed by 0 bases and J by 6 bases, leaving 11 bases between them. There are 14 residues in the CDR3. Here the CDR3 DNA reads TGTGCCAGCAGCTTAGATCCGCACAATGATGGCTACACCTTC. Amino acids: CASSLDPHNDGYTF.

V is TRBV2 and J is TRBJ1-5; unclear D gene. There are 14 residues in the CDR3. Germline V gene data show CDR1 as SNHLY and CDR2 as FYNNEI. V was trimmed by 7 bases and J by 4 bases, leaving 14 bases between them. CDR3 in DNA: TGTGCCAGCACCCTCCAAGCCTTTAATCAGCCCCAGCATTTT. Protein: CASTLQAFNQPQHF.

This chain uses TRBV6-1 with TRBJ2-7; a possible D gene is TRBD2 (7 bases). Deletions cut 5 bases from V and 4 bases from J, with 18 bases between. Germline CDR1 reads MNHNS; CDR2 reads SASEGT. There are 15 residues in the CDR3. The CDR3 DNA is TGTGCCAGCAGTCTTTCATGGGGGGGCGCGTACGAGCAGTACTTC. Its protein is CASSLSWGGAYEQYF.

Written as DNA, the CDR3 is TGTGCCAGCAGCGTGACAGGTCAAGAGACCCAGTACTTC. Protein: CASSVTGQETQYF. The chain is built from TRBV9 and TRBJ2-5, with D maybe TRBD1 (6 bases). CDR1 SGDLS and CDR2 YYNGEE come from the germline V gene. This CDR3 spans 13 amino acids. The ends were cut back, 2 bases at V and 2 bases at J, with 7 bases in the middle.

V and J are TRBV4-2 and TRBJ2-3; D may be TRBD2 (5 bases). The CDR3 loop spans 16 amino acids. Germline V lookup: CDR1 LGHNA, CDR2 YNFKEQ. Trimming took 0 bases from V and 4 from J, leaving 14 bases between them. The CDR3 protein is CASSQDTLAWADTQYF. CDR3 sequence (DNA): TGTGCCAGCAGCCAAGATACCCTAGCTTGGGCAGATACGCAGTATTTT.

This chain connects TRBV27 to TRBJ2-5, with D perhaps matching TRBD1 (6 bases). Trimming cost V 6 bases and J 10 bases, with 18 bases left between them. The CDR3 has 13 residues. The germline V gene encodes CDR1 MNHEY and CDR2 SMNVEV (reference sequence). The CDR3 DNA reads TGTGCCAGCAGACCTCTACAGGGCGGGCACCAGTACTTC. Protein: CASRPLQGGHQYF.

The DNA for the CDR3 is TGTGCCAGCAGACCGGGACAGGGCCCCTACGAGCAGTACTTC. This encodes CASRPGQGPYEQYF. The chain couples TRBV7-8 to TRBJ2-7, with TRBD1 matching 9 bases. This CDR3 has 14 amino acids. After removal of 6 bases from V and 2 bases from J, the junction contained 5 bases not matched to a gene. From germline, CDR1 is SGHVS and CDR2 FQNEAQ.

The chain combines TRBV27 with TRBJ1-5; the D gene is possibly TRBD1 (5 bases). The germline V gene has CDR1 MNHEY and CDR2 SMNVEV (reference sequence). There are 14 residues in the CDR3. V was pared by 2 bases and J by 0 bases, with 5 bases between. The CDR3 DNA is TGTGCCAGCAGTTTAGGGGCTAGCAATCAGCCCCAGCATTTT. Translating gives CASSLGASNQPQHF.

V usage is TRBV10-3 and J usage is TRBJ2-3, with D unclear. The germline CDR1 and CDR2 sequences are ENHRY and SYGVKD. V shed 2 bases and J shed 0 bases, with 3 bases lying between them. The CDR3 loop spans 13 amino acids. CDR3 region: CAISEASTDTQYF. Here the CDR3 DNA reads TGTGCCATCAGTGAGGCTAGCACAGATACGCAGTATTTT.

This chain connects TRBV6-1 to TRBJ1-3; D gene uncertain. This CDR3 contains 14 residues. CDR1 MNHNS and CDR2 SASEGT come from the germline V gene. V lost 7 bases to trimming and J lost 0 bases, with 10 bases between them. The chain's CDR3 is CASKELYSGNTIYF. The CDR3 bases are TGTGCCAGCAAAGAGTTGTACTCTGGAAACACCATATATTTT.

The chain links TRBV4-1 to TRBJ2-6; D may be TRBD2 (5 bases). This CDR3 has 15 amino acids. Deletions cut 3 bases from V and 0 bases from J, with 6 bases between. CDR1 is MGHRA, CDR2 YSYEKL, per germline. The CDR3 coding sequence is TGCGCCAGCAGCCACCGGGACTCTGGGGCCAACGTCCTGACTTTC. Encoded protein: CASSHRDSGANVLTF.

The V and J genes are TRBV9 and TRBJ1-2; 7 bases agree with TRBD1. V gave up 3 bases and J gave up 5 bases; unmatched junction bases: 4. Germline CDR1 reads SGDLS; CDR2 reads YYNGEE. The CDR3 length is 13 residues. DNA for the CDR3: TGTGCCAGCAGCGCGGGACAGCATTATGGCTACACCTTC. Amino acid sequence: CASSAGQHYGYTF.

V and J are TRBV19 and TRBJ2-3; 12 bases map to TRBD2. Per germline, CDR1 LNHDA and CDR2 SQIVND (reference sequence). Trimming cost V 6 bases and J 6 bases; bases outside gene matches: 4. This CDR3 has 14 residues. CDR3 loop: CASSTSGGRDTQYF. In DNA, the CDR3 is TGTGCCAGTAGCACTAGCGGGGGGAGGGATACGCAGTATTTT.

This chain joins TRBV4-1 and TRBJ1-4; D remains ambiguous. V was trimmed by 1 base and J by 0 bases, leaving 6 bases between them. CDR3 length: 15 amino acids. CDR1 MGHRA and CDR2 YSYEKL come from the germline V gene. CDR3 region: CASSQGAATNEKLFF. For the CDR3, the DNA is TGCGCCAGCAGCCAAGGAGCTGCAACTAATGAAAAACTGTTTTTT.

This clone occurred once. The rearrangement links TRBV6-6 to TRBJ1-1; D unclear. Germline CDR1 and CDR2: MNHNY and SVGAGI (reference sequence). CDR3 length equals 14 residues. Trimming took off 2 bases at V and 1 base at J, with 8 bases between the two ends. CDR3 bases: TGTGCCAGCAGTTACGGTTGGGGGAACACTGAAGCTTTCTTT. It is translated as CASSYGWGNTEAFF.

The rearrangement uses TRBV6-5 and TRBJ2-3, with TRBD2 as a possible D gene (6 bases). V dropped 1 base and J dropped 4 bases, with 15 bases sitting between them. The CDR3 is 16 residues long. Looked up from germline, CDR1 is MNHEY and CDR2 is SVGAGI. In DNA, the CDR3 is TGTGCCAGCAGTTACTTAGTCGGGAGCCCCGCAGATACGCAGTATTTT. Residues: CASSYLVGSPADTQYF.

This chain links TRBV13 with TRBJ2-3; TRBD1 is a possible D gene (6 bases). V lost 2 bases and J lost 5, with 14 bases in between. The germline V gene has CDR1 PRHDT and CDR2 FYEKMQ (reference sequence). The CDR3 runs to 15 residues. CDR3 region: CASSLQGLGRDTQYF. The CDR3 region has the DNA TGTGCCAGCAGCTTACAGGGGCTAGGAAGAGATACGCAGTATTTT.

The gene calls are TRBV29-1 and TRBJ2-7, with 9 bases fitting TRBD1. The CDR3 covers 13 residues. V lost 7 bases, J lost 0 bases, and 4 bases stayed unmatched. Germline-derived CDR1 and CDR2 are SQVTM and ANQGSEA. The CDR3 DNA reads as TGCAGCGGGAGGGACAGGGACTCCTACGAGCAGTACTTC. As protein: CSGRDRDSYEQYF.

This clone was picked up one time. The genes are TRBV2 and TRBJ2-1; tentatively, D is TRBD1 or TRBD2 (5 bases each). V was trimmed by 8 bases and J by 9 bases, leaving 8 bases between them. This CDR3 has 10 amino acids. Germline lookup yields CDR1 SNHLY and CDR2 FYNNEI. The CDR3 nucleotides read TGTGCCAGCCGAGGGGCTGAGCAGTTCTTC. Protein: CASRGAEQFF.

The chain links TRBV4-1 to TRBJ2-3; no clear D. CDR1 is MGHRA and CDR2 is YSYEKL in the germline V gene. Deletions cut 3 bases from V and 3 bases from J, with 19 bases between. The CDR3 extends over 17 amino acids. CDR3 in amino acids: CASSHLASAELTDTQYF. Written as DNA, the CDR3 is TGCGCCAGCAGCCATTTGGCATCCGCGGAATTGACAGATACGCAGTATTTT.

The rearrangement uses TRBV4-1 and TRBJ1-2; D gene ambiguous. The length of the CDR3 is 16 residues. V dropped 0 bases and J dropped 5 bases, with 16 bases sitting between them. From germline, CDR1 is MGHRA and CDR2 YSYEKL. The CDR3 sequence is CASSQDETTTLYGYTF. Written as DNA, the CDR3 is TGCGCCAGCAGCCAAGATGAAACCACGACCCTTTATGGCTACACCTTC.

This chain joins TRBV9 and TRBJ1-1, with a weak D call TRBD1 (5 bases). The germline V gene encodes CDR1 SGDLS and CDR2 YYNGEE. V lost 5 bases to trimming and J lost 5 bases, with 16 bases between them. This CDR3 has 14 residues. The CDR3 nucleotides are TGTGCCAGCAGTGGGGGTTGGGGAGGAACTGAAGCTTTCTTT. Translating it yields CASSGGWGGTEAFF. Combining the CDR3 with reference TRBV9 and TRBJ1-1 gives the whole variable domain DSGVTQTPKHLITATGQRVTLRCSPRSGDLSVYWYQQSLDQGLQFLIQYYNGEERAKGNILERFSAQQFPDLHSELNLSSLELGDSALYFCASSGGWGGTEAFFGQGTRLTVV.

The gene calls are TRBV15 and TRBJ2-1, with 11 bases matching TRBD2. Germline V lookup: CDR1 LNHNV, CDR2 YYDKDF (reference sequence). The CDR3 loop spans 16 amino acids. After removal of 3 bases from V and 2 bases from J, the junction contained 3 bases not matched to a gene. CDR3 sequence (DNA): TGTGCCACCAGCAGGGAACTAGCGGGGGCCTACAATGAGCAGTTCTTC. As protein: CATSRELAGAYNEQFF.

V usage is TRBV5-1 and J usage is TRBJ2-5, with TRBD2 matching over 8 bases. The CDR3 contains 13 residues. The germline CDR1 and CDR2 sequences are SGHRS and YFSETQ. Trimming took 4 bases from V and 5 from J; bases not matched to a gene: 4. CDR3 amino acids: CASSSGLAETQYF. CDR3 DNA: TGCGCCAGCAGCAGCGGACTAGCCGAGACCCAGTACTTC.

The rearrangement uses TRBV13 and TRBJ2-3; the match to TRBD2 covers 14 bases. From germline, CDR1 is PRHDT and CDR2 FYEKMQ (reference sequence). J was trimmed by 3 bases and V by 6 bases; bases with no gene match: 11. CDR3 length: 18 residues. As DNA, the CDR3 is TGTGCCAGCAGTCAGGGACTAGCGGGAGCAGGTTCTACAGATACGCAGTATTTT. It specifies CASSQGLAGAGSTDTQYF.

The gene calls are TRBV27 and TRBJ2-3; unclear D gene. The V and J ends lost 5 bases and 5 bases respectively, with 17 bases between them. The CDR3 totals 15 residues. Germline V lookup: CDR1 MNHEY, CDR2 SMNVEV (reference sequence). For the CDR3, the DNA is TGTGCCAGCAGTAGGAGAGGAAGGGTGGAAGATACGCAGTATTTT. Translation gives CASSRRGRVEDTQYF.

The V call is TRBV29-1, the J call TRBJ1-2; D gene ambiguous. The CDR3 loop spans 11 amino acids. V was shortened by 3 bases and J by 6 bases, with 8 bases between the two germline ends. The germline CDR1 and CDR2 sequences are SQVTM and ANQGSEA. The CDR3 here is CSVDRSNGYTF. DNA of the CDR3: TGCAGCGTTGACAGGTCTAATGGCTACACCTTC. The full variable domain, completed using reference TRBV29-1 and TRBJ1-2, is SAVISQKPSRDICQRGTSLTIQCQVDSQVTMMFWYRQQPGQSLTLIATANQGSEATYESGFVIDKFPISRPNLTFSTLTVSNMSPEDSSIYLCSVDRSNGYTFGSGTRLTVV.